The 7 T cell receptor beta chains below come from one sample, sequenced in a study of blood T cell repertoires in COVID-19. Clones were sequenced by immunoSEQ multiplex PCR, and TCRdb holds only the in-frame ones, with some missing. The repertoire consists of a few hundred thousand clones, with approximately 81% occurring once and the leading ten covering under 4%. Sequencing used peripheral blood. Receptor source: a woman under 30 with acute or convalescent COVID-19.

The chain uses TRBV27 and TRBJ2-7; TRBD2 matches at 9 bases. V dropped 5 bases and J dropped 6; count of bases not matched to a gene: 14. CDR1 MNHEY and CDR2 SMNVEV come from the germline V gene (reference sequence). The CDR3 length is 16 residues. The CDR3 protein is CASSPWTSAPQGEQYF. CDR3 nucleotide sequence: TGTGCCAGCAGTCCATGGACTAGCGCCCCGCAGGGCGAGCAGTACTTC.

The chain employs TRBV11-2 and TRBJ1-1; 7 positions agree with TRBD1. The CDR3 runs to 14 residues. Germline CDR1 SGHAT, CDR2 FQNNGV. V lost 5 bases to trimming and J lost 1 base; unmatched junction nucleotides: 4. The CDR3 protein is CASSIRTGNTEAFF. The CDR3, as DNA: TGTGCCAGCAGCATACGGACAGGGAACACTGAAGCTTTCTTT.

The CDR3 bases are TGTGCCAGCAGCTTAAGGGACAGGGCTTCACCCCTCCACTTT. This gives the protein CASSLRDRASPLHF. The J gene is TRBJ1-6, the V gene TRBV7-2, with TRBD1 identical over 9 bases. CDR3 length: 14 residues. V was pared by 2 bases and J by 9 bases, with 2 bases of the junction left unmatched. Germline V CDR1 and CDR2: SGHTA, FQGNSA.

The DNA of the CDR3 is TGTGCCAGCAGCCAAAAGCATTGGACTAGCGGGAGGTTTACAGATACGCAGTATTTT. Its protein product is CASSQKHWTSGRFTDTQYF. The chain is built from TRBV7-4 and TRBJ2-3; 14 bases match TRBD2. CDR1 and CDR2 (germline): SGHVT, SQSDAQ. V gave up 5 bases and J gave up 3 bases; unmatched junction bases: 13. This CDR3 comprises 19 residues.

CDR3 sequence reads: CASSQFRQGTGEQYF. CDR3 bases: TGTGCCAGCAGCCAATTTCGACAGGGGACGGGCGAGCAGTACTTC. V usage is TRBV3-1 (or the pseudogene TRBV3-2) and J usage is TRBJ2-7; 8 bases are a match to TRBD1. This CDR3 contains 15 residues. After removal of 2 bases from V and 6 bases from J, the junction contained 9 bases not matched to a gene. Germline CDR1 and CDR2: LGHDT and YNNKEL (reference sequence).

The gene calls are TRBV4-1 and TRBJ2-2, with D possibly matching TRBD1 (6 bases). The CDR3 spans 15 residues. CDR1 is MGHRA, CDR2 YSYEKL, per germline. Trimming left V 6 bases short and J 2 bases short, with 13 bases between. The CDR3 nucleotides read TGCGCCAGCAGTCTTCAGGGGCTTAACACCGGGGAGCTGTTTTTT. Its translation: CASSLQGLNTGELFF.

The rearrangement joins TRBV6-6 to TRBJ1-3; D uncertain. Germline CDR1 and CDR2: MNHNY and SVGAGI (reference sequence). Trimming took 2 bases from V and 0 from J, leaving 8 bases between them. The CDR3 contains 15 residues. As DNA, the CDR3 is TGTGCCAGCAGTTACATGGCCACCTCTGGAAACACCATATATTTT. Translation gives CASSYMATSGNTIYF.